Each of the 25 T cell receptor beta chains below was sequenced from the same sample in a study of T cells after posttransplantation cyclophosphamide. The protocol was immunoSEQ multiplex PCR, while the TCRdb copy is restricted to in-frame clones and leaves out a portion. The record shows over 10,000 clones for this sample, with no singletons present. Busulfan-fludarabine conditioning, marrow transplant, and cyclophosphamide on days +3 and +4 were administered. The specimen was PBMCs, collected after allogeneic stem cell transplant with posttransplant cyclophosphamide. All receptors derive from a female patient aged 40-50 years who received an allogeneic stem cell transplant from a related donor, was CMV-positive, and had acute GVHD only. Some T cells may arise from the graft donor.

This clone occurred many times. The chain employs TRBV6-1 and TRBJ1-2; D is perhaps TRBD1 (6 bases). V was pared by 6 bases and J by 5 bases, with 19 bases between. In germline, CDR1 is MNHNS, CDR2 SASEGT. This CDR3 comprises 15 residues. The CDR3 DNA sequence: TGTGCCAGCAGCCGAGAAGACAGGACCCCTTATGGCTACACCTTC. Protein sequence: CASSREDRTPYGYTF.

This clone was detected ten times or more. An end of the junction differs from the germline gene, which may be a read error. J is TRBJ2-7 and V is TRBV10-3; 10 bases fit TRBD1. CDR3 length: 14 amino acids. Germline CDR1 ENHRY, CDR2 SYGVKD. This chain's CDR3 is CAIRKDRGSQLLDF. DNA for the CDR3: TGTGCCATCCGGAAGGACAGGGGGTCCCAGTTGTTGGACTTC.

This clone was seen repeatedly, ten times or more. The chain carries TRBV5-1 and TRBJ1-5; tentative D call: TRBD1 (5 bases). The CDR3 extends over 13 amino acids. Deletions cut 4 bases from V and 4 bases from J, with 9 bases between. CDR1 SGHRS and CDR2 YFSETQ come from the germline V gene. DNA of the CDR3: TGCGCCAGCAGCGGCGGGGGTAATCAGCCCCAGCATTTT. This translates into CASSGGGNQPQHF.

This clone has just a few counts. The V call is TRBV10-3, the J call TRBJ2-5; 8 nucleotides match TRBD2. Germline V gives CDR1 ENHRY, CDR2 SYGVKD. Trimming took 9 bases from V and 4 from J; bases not matched to a gene: 7. This CDR3 is 13 amino acids long. CDR3 coding DNA: TGTGCCATTTGGAACGCGGGAGGAGAGACCCAGTACTTC. It specifies CAIWNAGGETQYF.

This clone was seen repeatedly, ten times or more. The V gene is TRBV21-1, the J gene TRBJ1-1; the table's D call, TRBD1, has no DNA check behind it. TRBV21-1 is designated a pseudogene. The CDR3 has 14 residues. For the CDR3, the DNA is TGTGCCAGCAGCAAACATTTATCGACAGCTGAAGCTTTCTTT. This encodes CASSKHLSTAEAFF.

This clone was found many times. The chain joins TRBV19 to TRBJ2-7; 7 bases match TRBD1. The CDR3 is 13 amino acids. Trimming removed 4 bases from V and 4 bases from J; junction bases left unmatched: 4. Germline CDR1 and CDR2: LNHDA and SQIVND (reference sequence). The DNA for the CDR3 is TGTGCCAGTAGTAGACAGGGCTGGTACGAGCAGTACTTC. Translation gives CASSRQGWYEQYF.

The table lists this clone with many counts. The gene calls are TRBV9 and TRBJ1-1; D not certain. The V gene's germline CDR1 is SGDLS and CDR2 YYNGEE. Between the trimmed V and J ends, which lost 3 bases and 1 base, there was a span of 10 bases. The CDR3 runs 14 residues. For the CDR3, the DNA is TGTGCCAGCAGCGCTGCACAGAAGAACACTGAAGCTTTCTTT. Translating it yields CASSAAQKNTEAFF.

Many counts were recorded for this clone. The chain employs TRBV9 and TRBJ2-7; 9 bases are a match to TRBD1. This CDR3 spans 15 amino acids. Germline V gives CDR1 SGDLS, CDR2 YYNGEE. After removal of 4 bases from V and 6 bases from J, the junction contained 11 bases not matched to a gene. CDR3 residues: CASSSHTDRGIEQYF. CDR3 coding DNA: TGTGCCAGCAGCTCCCATACGGACAGGGGAATCGAGCAGTACTTC.

This clone was seen ten or more times. The chain carries TRBV12-2 and TRBJ2-5; the table's D call, TRBD2, was not checked against the DNA. TRBV12-2 is flagged as a pseudogene. The CDR3 covers 15 residues. CDR3 sequence: CASRRTGGPEETQYF. The CDR3, as DNA: TGTGCAAGTCGCCGTACGGGGGGGCCCGAAGAGACCCAGTACTTC.

This clone came up many times. V gene TRBV11-2 combines with J gene TRBJ1-1; 7 bases are a match to TRBD1. The V and J ends lost 5 bases and 3 bases, in that order; junction bases with no gene match: 12. The germline V gene encodes CDR1 SGHAT and CDR2 FQNNGV. The CDR3 is made up of 16 amino acids. The CDR3 is CASSPQTGPVDTEAFF. CDR3 nucleotide sequence: TGTGCCAGCAGCCCCCAGACAGGGCCTGTCGACACTGAAGCTTTCTTT.

The genes are TRBV21-1 and TRBJ1-3. TRBV21-1 is listed as a pseudogene. This CDR3 region has 14 residues. CDR3: CASRESHSGNTIYF. CDR3 coding DNA: TGTGCCAGCAGAGAGAGCCACTCTGGAAACACCATATATTTT.

By proportion, this clone is medium-sized. The chain couples TRBV27 to TRBJ1-1, with D uncertain. V lost 3 bases to trimming and J lost 3 bases, with 11 bases between them. The CDR3 covers 14 residues. Germline loops: CDR1 MNHEY, CDR2 SMNVEV (reference sequence). The chain's CDR3 is CASSLSGWDTEAFF. DNA of the CDR3: TGTGCCAGCAGTTTGTCGGGTTGGGACACTGAAGCTTTCTTT.

Ten or more counts support this clone. This chain links TRBV27 with TRBJ1-5, with D tentatively TRBD1 (5 bases). This CDR3 spans 16 amino acids. V lost 5 bases, J lost 2 bases, and 16 bases lay in between. Per germline, CDR1 MNHEY and CDR2 SMNVEV (reference sequence). The CDR3 coding sequence is TGTGCCAGCAGTGCCCGGGCACAGGTCGGCAATCAGCCCCAGCATTTT. It yields the protein CASSARAQVGNQPQHF.

This clone was counted ten times or more. The chain's CDR3 is CASSTGDPSVQPQHF. CDR3 DNA sequence: TGTGCCAGCAGTACAGGGGACCCATCGGTACAGCCCCAGCATTTT. This chain connects TRBV2 to TRBJ1-5; 7 bases are a match to TRBD1. J gave up 7 bases and V 5 bases, and 11 bases lay outside the gene matches. This CDR3 comprises 15 residues. In germline, CDR1 is SNHLY, CDR2 FYNNEI.

The sample holds many counts of this clone. The rearrangement uses TRBV29-1 and TRBJ2-3; D possibly corresponds to TRBD1 (5 bases). The CDR3 totals 11 residues. Germline V gene data show CDR1 as SQVTM and CDR2 as ANQGSEA. Trimming shortened V by 7 bases and J by 6 bases, and 11 bases separated the two germline ends. CDR3 sequence (DNA): TGCAGCGGCAGGGAAACGGATACGCAGTATTTT. Its translation: CSGRETDTQYF.

This clone has ten or more counts. The rearrangement joins TRBV13 to TRBJ2-5; 8 bases line up with TRBD2. V dropped 0 bases and J dropped 3; count of bases not matched to a gene: 21. The germline CDR1 and CDR2 sequences are PRHDT and FYEKMQ (reference sequence). The CDR3 runs 21 residues. The CDR3 coding sequence is TGTGCCAGCAGCTTAGGCTTCCGGCTAGCGGGTAACGGGGACCCCAAAGAGACCCAGTACTTC. This sequence encodes CASSLGFRLAGNGDPKETQYF.

This clone was seen repeatedly, ten times or more. This rearrangement joins TRBV4-1 to TRBJ2-1; D ambiguous. The V and J ends lost 4 bases and 6 bases respectively, with 16 bases between them. The germline gives CDR1 MGHRA, CDR2 YSYEKL. The CDR3 covers 15 residues. The CDR3 DNA reads as TGCGCCAGCAGCCCGTCAAGGAACAGTATCAATGAGCAGTTCTTC. Protein product: CASSPSRNSINEQFF.

The chain is built from TRBV7-8 and TRBJ2-7, with TRBD2 identical over 9 bases. The CDR3 runs to 14 residues. Germline CDR1 is SGHVS and CDR2 is FQNEAQ. J was trimmed by 3 bases and V by 3 bases; bases with no gene match: 3. This CDR3 is CASSFSGGNYEQYF. The CDR3, as DNA: TGTGCCAGCAGCTTTAGCGGGGGTAACTACGAGCAGTACTTC.

At least ten counts were recorded for this clone. The gene calls are TRBV9 and TRBJ1-4, with D possibly TRBD1 on 6 matching bases. Trimming took off 4 bases at V and 7 bases at J, with 11 bases between the two ends. Germline CDR1 is SGDLS and CDR2 is YYNGEE. There are 13 residues in the CDR3. CDR3 sequence: CASSPTTGEKLFF. The CDR3 DNA is TGTGCCAGCAGCCCGACGACAGGTGAAAAACTGTTTTTT.

The table lists this clone with many counts. The rearrangement uses TRBV7-8 and TRBJ2-4; D might be TRBD1 (5 bases). The CDR3 is made up of 16 amino acids. Germline values: CDR1 SGHVS, CDR2 FQNEAQ. The germline V and J ends were trimmed by 5 bases and 0 bases, with 14 bases remaining between them. This chain's CDR3 is CASSPYRILAKNIQYF. The CDR3 coding sequence is TGTGCCAGCAGCCCCTACAGGATACTAGCCAAAAACATTCAGTACTTC.

This clone showed up many times. The chain is built from TRBV18 and TRBJ1-4; possibly TRBD1 for D (5 bases). The V and J ends lost 0 bases and 7 bases respectively, with 9 bases between them. The CDR3 runs to 14 residues. Germline-derived CDR1 and CDR2 are KGHSH and LQKENI. The CDR3 bases are TGTGCCAGCTCACCACCGACAGACGGTGAAAAACTGTTTTTT. Its translation: CASSPPTDGEKLFF.

The CDR3 protein is CASSFSGRGADTQYF. The CDR3 DNA is TGTGCCAGCAGCTTTAGCGGGAGAGGCGCAGATACGCAGTATTTT. The chain joins TRBV7-2 to TRBJ2-3, with 9 bases lining up with TRBD2. CDR1 is SGHTA, CDR2 FQGNSA, per germline. This CDR3 comprises 15 residues. The V gene end was trimmed by 3 bases and the J gene end by 4 bases; junction bases not matched to a gene: 5.

At least ten counts were recorded for this clone. The rearrangement links TRBV18 to TRBJ1-1, with D possibly being TRBD1 (5 bases). The CDR3 extends over 14 amino acids. Per the germline V gene, CDR1 is KGHSH and CDR2 is LQKENI. V shed 5 bases and J shed 4 bases, with 14 bases lying between them. DNA for the CDR3: TGTGCCAGCTCAACTCCAGGGTTCGGCACTGAAGCTTTCTTT. It specifies CASSTPGFGTEAFF.

There are many counts of this clone. The V gene is TRBV5-1, the J gene TRBJ1-3; D is uncertain. Trimming took 0 bases from V and 0 from J, leaving 7 bases between them. The CDR3 has 15 residues. Germline V CDR1 and CDR2: SGHRS, YFSETQ. The CDR3 protein is CASSLVGSSGNTIYF. The CDR3 DNA is TGCGCCAGCAGCTTGGTGGGGAGCTCTGGAAACACCATATATTTT.

This clone was seen at least ten times. This rearrangement joins TRBV19 to TRBJ1-4; D ambiguous. Germline assignment: CDR1 LNHDA and CDR2 SQIVND (reference sequence). Trimming stripped 7 bases from V and 4 bases from J, with 13 bases between. The CDR3 extends over 14 amino acids. For the CDR3, the DNA is TGTGCCAGTAAAGTAACAGCCATTAATGAAAAACTGTTTTTT. This gives the protein CASKVTAINEKLFF.